Sequencing of this T cell receptor beta chain was carried out in a study of tumor and adjacent non-tumor tissue in lung cancer. A single count supports this clonotype. The template was RNA from unsorted bulk tissue. This non-tumor lung sample came from over 3 cm beyond the tumor edge. A modified ARM-PCR protocol with three rounds of nested PCR amplified TCRbeta. TCRdb called the multiplex PCR reads again in MiXCR, with one record for every CDR3 protein. Of more than 60,000 distinct CDR3 sequences listed, around 80% are singletons. What was sequenced was distant non-tumor lung tissue. The TCR sequence derives from a man in his sixties with non-small cell lung cancer.

The CDR3 loop is CARCPAGPYNEQFF. The DNA for the CDR3 is TGTGCCAGGTGCCCAGCGGGTCCCTACAATGAGCAGTTCTTC. The chain links TRBV19 to TRBJ2-1, with D possibly being TRBD2 (6 bases). V was pared by 9 bases and J by 2 bases, with 14 bases between. The CDR3 is 14 residues long. Germline V CDR1 and CDR2: LNHDA, SQIVND (reference sequence).